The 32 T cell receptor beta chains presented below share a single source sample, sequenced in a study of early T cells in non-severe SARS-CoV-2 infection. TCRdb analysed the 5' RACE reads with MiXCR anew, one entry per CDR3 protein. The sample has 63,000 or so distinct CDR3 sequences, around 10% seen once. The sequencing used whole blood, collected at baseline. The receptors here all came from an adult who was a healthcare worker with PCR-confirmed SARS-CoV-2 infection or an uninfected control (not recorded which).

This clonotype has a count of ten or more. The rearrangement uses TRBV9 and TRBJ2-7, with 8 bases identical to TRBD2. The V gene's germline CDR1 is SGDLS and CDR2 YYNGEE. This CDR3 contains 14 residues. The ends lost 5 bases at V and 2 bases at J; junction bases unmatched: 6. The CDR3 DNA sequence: TGTGCCAGCAGTGTTAGCGGGGTTCCCTACGAGCAGTACTTC. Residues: CASSVSGVPYEQYF.

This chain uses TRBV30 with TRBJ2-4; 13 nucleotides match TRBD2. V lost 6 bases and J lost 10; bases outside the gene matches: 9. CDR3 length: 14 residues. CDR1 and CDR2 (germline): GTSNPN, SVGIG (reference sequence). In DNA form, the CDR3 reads TGTGCCTGCCGACTAGCGGGGGGCCGAGGTATTCAGTACTTC. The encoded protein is CACRLAGGRGIQYF.

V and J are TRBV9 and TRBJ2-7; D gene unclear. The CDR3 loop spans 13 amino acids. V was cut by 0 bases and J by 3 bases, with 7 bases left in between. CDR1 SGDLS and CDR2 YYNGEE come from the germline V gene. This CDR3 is CASSVAFGYEQYF. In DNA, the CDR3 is TGTGCCAGCAGCGTAGCGTTCGGCTACGAGCAGTACTTC.

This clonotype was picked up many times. DNA for the CDR3: TGCGCCAGCAGCCATCGTCCTGACACCCGAGGGACAGATACGCAGTATTTT. Encoded protein: CASSHRPDTRGTDTQYF. The chain joins TRBV4-1 to TRBJ2-3; D possibly corresponds to TRBD2 (5 bases). The CDR3 extends over 17 amino acids. V lost 3 bases to trimming and J lost 3 bases, with 19 bases between them. Germline V gene lookup returns CDR1 MGHRA and CDR2 YSYEKL.

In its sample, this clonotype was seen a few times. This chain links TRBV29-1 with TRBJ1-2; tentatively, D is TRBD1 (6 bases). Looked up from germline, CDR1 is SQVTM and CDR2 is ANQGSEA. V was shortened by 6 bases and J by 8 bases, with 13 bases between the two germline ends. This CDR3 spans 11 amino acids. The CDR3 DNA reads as TGCAGCGTCCAGGGGACACAAGGCTACACCTTC. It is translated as CSVQGTQGYTF. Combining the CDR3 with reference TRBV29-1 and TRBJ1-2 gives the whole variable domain SAVISQKPSRDICQRGTSLTIQCQVDSQVTMMFWYRQQPGQSLTLIATANQGSEATYESGFVIDKFPISRPNLTFSTLTVSNMSPEDSSIYLCSVQGTQGYTFGSGTRLTVV.

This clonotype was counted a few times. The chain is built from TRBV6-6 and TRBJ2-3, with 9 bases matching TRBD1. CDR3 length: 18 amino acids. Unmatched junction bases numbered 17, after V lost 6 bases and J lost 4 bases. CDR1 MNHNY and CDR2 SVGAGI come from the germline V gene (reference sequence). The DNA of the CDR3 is TGTGCCAGCAGCCCCGGACAGGGGAGGGCCTATATGCCAGATACGCAGTATTTT. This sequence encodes CASSPGQGRAYMPDTQYF.

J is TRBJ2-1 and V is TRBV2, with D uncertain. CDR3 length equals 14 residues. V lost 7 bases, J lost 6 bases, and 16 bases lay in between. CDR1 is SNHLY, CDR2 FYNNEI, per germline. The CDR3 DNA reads TGTGCCAGCATAGGAATAGCTTTTGTCAATGAGCAGTTCTTC. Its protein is CASIGIAFVNEQFF.

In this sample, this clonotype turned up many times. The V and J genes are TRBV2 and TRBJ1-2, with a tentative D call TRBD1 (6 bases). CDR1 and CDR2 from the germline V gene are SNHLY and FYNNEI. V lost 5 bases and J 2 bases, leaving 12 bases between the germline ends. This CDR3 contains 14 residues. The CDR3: CASSTPGQNYGYTF. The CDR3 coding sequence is TGTGCCAGCAGTACACCGGGACAAAACTATGGCTACACCTTC.

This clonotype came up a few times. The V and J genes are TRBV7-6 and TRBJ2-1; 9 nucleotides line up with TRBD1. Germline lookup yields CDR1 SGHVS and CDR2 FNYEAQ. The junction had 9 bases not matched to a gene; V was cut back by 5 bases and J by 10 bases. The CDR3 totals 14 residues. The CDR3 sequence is CASSRDRDVREQFF. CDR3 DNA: TGTGCCAGCAGCCGGGACAGGGACGTCAGGGAGCAGTTCTTC.

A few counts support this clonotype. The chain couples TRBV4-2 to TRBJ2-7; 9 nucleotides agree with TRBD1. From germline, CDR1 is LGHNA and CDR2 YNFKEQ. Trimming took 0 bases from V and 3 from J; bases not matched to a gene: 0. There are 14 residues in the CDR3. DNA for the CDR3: TGTGCCAGCAGCCAAGAGGACAGGGGCTACGAGCAGTACTTC. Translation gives CASSQEDRGYEQYF.

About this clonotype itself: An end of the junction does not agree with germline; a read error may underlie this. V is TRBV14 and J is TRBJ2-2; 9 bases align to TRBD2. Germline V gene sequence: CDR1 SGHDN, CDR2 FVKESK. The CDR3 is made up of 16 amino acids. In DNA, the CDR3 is TGTGCCAGCAGCCTAAGGGGACTAGCCTACACTGGGGAGCTGTTTTTT. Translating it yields CASSLRGLAYTGELFF.

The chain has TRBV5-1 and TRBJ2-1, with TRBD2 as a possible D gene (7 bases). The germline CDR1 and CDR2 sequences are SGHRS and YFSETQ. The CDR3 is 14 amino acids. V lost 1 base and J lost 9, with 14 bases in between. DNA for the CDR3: TGCGCCAGCAGCTTGACTAGCGAGGGGGGTGAGCAGTTCTTC. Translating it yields CASSLTSEGGEQFF.

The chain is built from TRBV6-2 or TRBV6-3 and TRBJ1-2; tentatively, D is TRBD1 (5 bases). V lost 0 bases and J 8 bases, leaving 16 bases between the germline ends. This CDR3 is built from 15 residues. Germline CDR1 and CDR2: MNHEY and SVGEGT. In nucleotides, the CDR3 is TGTGCCAGCAGTTACTCGTCCGGGGGGTTTGCCGGCTACACCTTC. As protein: CASSYSSGGFAGYTF.

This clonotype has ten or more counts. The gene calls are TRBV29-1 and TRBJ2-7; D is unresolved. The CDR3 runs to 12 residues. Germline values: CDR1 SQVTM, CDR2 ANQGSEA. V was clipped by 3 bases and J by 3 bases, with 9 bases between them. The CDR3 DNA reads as TGCAGCGTTGAGTCCGGCCACTACGAGCAGTACTTC. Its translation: CSVESGHYEQYF.

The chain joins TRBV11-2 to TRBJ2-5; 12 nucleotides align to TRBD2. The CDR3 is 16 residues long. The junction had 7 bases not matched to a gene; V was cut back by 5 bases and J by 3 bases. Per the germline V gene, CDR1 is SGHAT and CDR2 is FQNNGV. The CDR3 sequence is CASSLTPSGGEETQYF. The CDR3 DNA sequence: TGTGCCAGCAGCCTCACCCCTAGCGGGGGGGAAGAGACCCAGTACTTC.

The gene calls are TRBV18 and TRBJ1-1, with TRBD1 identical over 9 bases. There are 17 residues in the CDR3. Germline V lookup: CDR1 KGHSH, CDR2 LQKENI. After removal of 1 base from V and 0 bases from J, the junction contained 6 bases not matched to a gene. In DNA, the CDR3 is TGTGCCAGCTCACCACGCCCGGGACAGGGCCTGAACACTGAAGCTTTCTTT. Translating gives CASSPRPGQGLNTEAFF.

CDR3 loop: CASSLTAGSRETQYF. The CDR3 DNA is TGTGCCAGCAGCTTAACGGCAGGGTCGAGGGAGACCCAGTACTTC. The V call is TRBV7-3, the J call TRBJ2-5; TRBD1 is a possible D gene (5 bases). This CDR3 is built from 15 residues. Germline loops: CDR1 SGHTA, CDR2 FQGTGA. V was shortened by 0 bases and J by 5 bases, with 13 bases between the two germline ends. The variable domain in full, with the rest retrieved from reference TRBV7-3 and TRBJ2-5, is GAGVSQTPSNKVTEKGKYVELRCDPISGHTALYWYRQSLGQGPEFLIYFQGTGAADDSGLPNDRFFAVRPEGSVSTLKIQRTERGDSAVYLCASSLTAGSRETQYFGPGTRLLVL.

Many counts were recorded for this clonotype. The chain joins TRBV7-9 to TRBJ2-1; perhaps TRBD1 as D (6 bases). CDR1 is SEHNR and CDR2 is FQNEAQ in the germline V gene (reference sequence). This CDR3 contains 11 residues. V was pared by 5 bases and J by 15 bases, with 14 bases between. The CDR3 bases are TGTGCCAGCAGCCCTACAGGGTCCTTGTTCTTC. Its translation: CASSPTGSLFF.

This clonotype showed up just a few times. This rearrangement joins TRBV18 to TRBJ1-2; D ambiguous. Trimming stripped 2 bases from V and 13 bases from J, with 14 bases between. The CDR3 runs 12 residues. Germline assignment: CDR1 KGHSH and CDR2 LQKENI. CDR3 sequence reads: CASSPSTGEFTF. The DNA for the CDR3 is TGTGCCAGCTCACCAAGTACTGGGGAATTCACCTTC.

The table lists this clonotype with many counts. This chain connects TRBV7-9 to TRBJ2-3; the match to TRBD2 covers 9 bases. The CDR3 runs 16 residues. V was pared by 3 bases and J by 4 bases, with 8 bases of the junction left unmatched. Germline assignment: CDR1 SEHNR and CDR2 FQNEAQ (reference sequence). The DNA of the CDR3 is TGTGCCAGCAGCTTTTTAGCGGGGGTACATGCAGATACGCAGTATTTT. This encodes CASSFLAGVHADTQYF.

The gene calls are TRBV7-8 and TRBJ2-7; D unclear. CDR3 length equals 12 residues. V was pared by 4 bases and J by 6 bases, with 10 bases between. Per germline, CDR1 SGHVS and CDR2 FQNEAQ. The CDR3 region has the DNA TGTGCCAGCAGCTCCGTAGGGTCCGAGCAGTACTTC. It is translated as CASSSVGSEQYF.

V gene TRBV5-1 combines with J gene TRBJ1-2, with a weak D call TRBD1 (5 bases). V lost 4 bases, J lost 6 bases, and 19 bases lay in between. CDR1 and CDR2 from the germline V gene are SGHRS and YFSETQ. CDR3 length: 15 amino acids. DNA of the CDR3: TGCGCCAGCAGCCGGGCCCCCGGGGGTCATAATGGCTACACCTTC. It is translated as CASSRAPGGHNGYTF.

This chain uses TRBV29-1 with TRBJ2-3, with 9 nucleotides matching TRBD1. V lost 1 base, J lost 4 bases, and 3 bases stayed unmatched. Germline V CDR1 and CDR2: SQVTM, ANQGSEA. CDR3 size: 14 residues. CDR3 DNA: TGCAGCGTTGAAGGGGGACAGGGCGCAGATACGCAGTATTTT. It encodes CSVEGGQGADTQYF.

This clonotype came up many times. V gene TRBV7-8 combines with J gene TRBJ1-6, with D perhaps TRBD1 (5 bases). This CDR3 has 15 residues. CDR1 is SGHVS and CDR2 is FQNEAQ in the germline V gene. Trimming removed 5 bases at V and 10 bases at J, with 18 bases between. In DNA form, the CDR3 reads TGTGCCAGCAGCCCCACGGGAGGCAGGGAATCACCCCTCCACTTT. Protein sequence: CASSPTGGRESPLHF.

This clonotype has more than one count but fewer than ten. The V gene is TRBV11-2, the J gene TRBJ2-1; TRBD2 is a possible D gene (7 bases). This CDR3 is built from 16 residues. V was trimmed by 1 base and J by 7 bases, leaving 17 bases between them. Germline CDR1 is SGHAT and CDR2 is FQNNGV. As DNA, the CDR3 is TGTGCCAGCAGCTTAGGTCCCGGGGGGCCCATAAATGAGCAGTTCTTC. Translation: CASSLGPGGPINEQFF.

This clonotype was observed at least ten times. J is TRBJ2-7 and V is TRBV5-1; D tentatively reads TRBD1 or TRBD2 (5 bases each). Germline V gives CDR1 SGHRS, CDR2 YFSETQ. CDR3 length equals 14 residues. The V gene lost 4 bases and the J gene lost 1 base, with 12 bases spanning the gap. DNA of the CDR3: TGCGCCAGCAGCATGGGACCTCCGTCCTACGAGCAGTACTTC. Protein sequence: CASSMGPPSYEQYF.

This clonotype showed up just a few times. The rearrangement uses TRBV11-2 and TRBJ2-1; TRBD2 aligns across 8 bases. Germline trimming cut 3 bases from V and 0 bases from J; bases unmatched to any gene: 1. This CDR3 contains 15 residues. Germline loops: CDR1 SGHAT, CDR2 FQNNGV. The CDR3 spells CASSLREDSYNEQFF. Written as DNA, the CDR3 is TGTGCCAGCAGCTTGCGGGAGGACTCCTACAATGAGCAGTTCTTC.

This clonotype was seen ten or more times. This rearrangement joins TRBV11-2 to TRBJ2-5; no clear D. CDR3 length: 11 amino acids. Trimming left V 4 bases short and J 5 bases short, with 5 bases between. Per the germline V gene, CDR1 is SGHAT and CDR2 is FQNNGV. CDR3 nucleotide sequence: TGTGCCAGCAGCTCCTGGGAGACCCAGTACTTC. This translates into CASSSWETQYF.

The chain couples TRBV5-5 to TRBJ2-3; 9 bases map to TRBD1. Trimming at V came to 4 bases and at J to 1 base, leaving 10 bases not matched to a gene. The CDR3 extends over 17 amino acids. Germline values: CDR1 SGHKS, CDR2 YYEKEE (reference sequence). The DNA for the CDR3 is TGTGCCAGCAGCACGATAACAGGGGGCTCTGGCACAGATACGCAGTATTTT. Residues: CASSTITGGSGTDTQYF.

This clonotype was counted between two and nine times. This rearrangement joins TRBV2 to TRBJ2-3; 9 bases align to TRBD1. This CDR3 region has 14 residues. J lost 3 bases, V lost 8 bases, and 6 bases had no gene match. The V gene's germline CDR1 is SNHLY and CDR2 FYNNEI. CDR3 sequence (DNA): TGTGCCAGCGCAAGACAGGGGGGGACAGATACGCAGTATTTT. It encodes CASARQGGTDTQYF.

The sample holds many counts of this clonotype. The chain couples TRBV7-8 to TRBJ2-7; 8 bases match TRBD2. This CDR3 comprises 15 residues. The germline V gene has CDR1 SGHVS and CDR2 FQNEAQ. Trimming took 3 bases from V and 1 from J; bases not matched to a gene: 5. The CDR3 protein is CASSFGTSGSYEQYF. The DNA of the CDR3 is TGTGCCAGCAGCTTCGGGACTAGTGGATCCTACGAGCAGTACTTC.

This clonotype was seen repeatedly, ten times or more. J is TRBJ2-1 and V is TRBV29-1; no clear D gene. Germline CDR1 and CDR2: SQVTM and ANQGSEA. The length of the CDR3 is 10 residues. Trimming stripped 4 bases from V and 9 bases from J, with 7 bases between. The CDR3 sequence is CSVGFGEQFF. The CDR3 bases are TGCAGCGTTGGGTTTGGTGAGCAGTTCTTC.